The present T cell receptor (beta chain) was sequenced within a study of cytomegalovirus exposure and HLA in healthy donors. It was with 60 Vbeta and 13 Jbeta primers that the PCR ran. Libraries were prepared by immunoSEQ multiplex PCR; TCRdb keeps only in-frame clonotypes and omits some of them. Among about 130,000 clones listed, about 80% were seen once. The sequence derives from a boy younger than 10 in good health and CMV-seronegative. Sequenced: PBMCs.

CDR3 sequence: CASSARLSGADEQFF. The CDR3 DNA follows: TGTGCCAGCAGTGCAAGACTTTCAGGGGCCGATGAGCAGTTCTTC. The chain employs TRBV6-4 and TRBJ2-1; D possibly corresponds to TRBD1 (6 bases). V was trimmed by 4 bases and J by 8 bases, leaving 18 bases between them. CDR1 is MRHNA, CDR2 SNTAGT, per germline. The CDR3 loop spans 15 amino acids.